This T cell receptor (beta chain) comes out of a study of beta chain features in type 1 diabetes. Study context: No patient-donor differences in age, gender, total cells or subset yield. Study-level points and caveats: Type 1 diabetes patients had fewer VDJ junction insertions and more deletions.

Germline lookup yields CDR1 SGHTA and CDR2 FQGNSA. The CDR3 is 12 amino acids. V dropped 4 bases and J dropped 6 bases, with 6 bases sitting between them. The sample holds a few counts of this clone. What it binds is unknown. Isolation of CD4+ naive, central memory, regulatory and stem cell-like memory cells was achieved by sorting via CD45RO/CCR7/CD25/CD127/CD95/CD27. The sequenced template was cDNA made from the entire isolated RNA. Libraries were prepared by immunoSEQ multiplex PCR; TCRdb keeps only in-frame clonotypes and omits some of them. This sample has 140,000 or so clones; about 10% occur once, and the top ten carry 1.3%.

The TCR sequence derives from a man in his late teens or twenties in good health. The sample taken for sequencing was naive CD4+ T cells from blood. This sequence joins TRBV7-2 and TRBJ2-2; no clear D gene. CDR3 protein: CASSSYSGELFF. The CDR3 DNA follows: TGTGCCAGCAGCTCCTACTCCGGGGAGCTGTTTTTT.